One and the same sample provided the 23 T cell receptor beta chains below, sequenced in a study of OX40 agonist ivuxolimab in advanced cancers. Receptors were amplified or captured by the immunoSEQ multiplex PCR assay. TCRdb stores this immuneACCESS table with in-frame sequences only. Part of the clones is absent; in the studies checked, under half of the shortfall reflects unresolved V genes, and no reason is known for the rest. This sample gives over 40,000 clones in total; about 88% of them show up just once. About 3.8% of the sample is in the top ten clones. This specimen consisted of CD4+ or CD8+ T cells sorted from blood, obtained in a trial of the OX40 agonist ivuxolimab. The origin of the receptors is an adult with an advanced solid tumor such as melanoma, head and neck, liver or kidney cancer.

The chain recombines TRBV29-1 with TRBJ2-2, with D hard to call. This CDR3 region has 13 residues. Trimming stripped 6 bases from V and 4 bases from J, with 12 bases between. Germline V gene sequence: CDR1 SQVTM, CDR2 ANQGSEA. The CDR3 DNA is TGCAGCGTGCACCAGGCGTCCACCGGGGAGCTGTTTTTT. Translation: CSVHQASTGELFF.

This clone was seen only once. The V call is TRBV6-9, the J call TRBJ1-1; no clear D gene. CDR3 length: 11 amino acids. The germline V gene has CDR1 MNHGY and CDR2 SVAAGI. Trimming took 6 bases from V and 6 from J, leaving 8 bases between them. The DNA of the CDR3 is TGTGCCAGCAGGGGGAGCTCTGAAGCTTTCTTT. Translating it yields CASRGSSEAFF.

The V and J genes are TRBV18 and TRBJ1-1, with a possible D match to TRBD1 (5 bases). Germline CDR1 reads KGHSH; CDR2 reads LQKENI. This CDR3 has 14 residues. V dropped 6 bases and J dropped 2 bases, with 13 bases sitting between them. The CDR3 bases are TGTGCCAGCTCCCCCGGGACCATCAACACTGAAGCTTTCTTT. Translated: CASSPGTINTEAFF.

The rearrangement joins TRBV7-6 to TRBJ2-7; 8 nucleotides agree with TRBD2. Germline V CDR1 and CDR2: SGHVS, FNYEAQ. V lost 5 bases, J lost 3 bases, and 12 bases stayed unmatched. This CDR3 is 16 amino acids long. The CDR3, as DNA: TGTGCCAGCAGCACCCTCTCCGGGACTAGAGTCTACGAGCAGTACTTC. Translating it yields CASSTLSGTRVYEQYF.

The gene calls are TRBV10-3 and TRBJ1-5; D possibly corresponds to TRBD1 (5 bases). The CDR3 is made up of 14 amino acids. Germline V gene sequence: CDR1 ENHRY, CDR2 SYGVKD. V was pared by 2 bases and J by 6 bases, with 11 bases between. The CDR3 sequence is CAISEERTFQPQHF. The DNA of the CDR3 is TGTGCCATCAGTGAGGAAAGGACATTTCAGCCCCAGCATTTT.

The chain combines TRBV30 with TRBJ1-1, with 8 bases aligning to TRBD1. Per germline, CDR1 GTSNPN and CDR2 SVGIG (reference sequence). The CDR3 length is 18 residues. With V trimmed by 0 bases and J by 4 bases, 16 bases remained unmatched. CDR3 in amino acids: CAWSVKGRGRVRGTEAFF. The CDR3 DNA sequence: TGTGCCTGGAGTGTAAAGGGCAGGGGGCGCGTGCGGGGCACTGAAGCTTTCTTT.

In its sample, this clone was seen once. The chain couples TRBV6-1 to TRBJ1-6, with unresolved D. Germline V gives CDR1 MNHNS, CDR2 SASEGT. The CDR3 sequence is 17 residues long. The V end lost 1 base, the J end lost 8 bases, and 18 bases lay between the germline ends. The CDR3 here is CASSEGGGWSRHSPLHF. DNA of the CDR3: TGTGCCAGCAGTGAAGGGGGAGGTTGGAGCAGGCATTCACCCCTCCACTTT.

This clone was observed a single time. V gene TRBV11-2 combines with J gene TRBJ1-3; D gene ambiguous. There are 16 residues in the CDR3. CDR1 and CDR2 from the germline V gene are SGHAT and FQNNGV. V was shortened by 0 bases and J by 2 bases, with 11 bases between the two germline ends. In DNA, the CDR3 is TGTGCCAGCAGCTTAGATCCGACACCCACTGGAAACACCATATATTTT. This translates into CASSLDPTPTGNTIYF.

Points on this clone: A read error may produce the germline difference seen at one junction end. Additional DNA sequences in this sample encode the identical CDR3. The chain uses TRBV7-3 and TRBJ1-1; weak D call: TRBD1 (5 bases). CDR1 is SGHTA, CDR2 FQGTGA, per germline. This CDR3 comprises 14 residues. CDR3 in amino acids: CASSFTGGNTEAFF. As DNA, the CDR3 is TGTGCCAGCAGCTTCACCGGGGGTAACACCGAAGCTTTCTTT. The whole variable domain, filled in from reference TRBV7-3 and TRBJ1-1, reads GAGVSQTPSNKVTEKGKYVELRCDPISGHTALYWYRQSLGQGPEFLIYFQGTGAADDSGLPNDRFFAVRPEGSVSTLKIQRTERGDSAVYLCASSFTGGNTEAFFGQGTRLTVV.

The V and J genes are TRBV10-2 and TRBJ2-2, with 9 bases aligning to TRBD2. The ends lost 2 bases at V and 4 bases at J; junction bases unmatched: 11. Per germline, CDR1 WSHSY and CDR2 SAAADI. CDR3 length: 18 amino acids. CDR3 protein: CASSERVAGARATGELFF. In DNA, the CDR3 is TGCGCCAGCAGTGAGAGGGTAGCGGGGGCGCGCGCCACCGGGGAGCTGTTTTTT.

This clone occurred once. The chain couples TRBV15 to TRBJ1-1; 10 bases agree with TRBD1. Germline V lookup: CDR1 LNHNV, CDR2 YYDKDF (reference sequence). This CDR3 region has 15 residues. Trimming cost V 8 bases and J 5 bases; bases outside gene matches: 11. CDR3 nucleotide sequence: TGTGCCACCCGAGAGGGGACAGGGGTACCGACTGAAGCTTTCTTT. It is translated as CATREGTGVPTEAFF.

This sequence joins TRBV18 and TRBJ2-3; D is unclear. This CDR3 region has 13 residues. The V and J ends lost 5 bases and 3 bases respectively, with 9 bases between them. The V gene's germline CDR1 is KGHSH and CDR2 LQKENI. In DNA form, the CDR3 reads TGTGCCAGCTCATCTTCTATGACAGATACGCAGTATTTT. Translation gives CASSSSMTDTQYF.

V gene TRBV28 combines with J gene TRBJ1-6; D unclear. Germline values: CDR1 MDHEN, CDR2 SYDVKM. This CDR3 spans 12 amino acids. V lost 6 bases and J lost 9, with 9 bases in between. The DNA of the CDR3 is TGTGCCAGCAGCCTAGCCCTTTCACCCCTCCACTTT. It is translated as CASSLALSPLHF.

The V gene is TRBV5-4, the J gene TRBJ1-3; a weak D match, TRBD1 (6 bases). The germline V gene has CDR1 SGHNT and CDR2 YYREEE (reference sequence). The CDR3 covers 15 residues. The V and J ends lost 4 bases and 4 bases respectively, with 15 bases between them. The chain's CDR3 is CASSEDSKGGNTIYF. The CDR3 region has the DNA TGTGCCAGCAGCGAGGACAGCAAAGGAGGAAACACCATATATTTT.

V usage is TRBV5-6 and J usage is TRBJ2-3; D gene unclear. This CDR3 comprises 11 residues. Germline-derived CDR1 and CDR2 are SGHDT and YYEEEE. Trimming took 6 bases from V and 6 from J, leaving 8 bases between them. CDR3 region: CASTIGDTQYF. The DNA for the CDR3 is TGTGCCAGCACCATTGGGGATACGCAGTATTTT.

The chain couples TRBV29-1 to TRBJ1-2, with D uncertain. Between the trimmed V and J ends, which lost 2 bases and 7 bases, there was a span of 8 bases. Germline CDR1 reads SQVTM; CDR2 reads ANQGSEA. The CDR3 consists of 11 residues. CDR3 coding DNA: TGCAGCGTTGAACTGGCGGTTGGCTACACCTTC. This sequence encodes CSVELAVGYTF.

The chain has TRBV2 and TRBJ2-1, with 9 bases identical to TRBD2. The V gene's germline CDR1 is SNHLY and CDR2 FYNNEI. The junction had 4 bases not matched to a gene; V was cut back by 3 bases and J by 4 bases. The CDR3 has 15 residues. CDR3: CASSDTTSGYNEQFF. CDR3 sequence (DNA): TGTGCCAGCAGTGACACGACTAGCGGATACAATGAGCAGTTCTTC.

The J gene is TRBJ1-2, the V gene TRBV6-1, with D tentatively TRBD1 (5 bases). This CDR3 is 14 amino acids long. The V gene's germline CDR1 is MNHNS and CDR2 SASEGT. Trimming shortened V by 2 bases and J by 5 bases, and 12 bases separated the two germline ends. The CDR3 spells CASSESGTRYGYTF. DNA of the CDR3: TGTGCCAGCAGTGAAAGCGGGACCCGGTATGGCTACACCTTC.

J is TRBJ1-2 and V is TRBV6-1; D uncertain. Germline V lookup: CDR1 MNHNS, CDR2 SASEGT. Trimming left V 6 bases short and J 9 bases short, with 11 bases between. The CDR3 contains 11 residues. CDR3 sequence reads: CASSLAGRYTF. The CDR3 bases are TGTGCCAGCAGCTTGGCTGGGCGCTACACCTTC.

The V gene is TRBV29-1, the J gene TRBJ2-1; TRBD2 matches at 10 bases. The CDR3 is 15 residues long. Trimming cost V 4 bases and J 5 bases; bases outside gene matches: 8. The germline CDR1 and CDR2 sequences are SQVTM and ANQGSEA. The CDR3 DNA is TGCAGCGTTGGGACTAGCGGCCTCCCCGACAATGAGCAGTTCTTC. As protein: CSVGTSGLPDNEQFF.

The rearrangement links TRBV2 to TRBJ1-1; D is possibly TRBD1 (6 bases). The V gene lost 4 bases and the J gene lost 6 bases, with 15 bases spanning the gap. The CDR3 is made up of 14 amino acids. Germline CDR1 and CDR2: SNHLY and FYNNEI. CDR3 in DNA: TGTGCCAGCAGTGTTGGCAGGGGAATTGCTGAAGCTTTCTTT. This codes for CASSVGRGIAEAFF.

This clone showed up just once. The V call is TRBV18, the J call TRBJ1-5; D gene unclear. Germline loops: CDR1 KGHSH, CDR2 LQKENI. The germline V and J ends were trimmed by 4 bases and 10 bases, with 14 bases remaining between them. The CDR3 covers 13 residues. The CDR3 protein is CASSQQKVRPQHF. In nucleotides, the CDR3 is TGTGCCAGCTCACAACAGAAGGTTCGTCCCCAGCATTTT.

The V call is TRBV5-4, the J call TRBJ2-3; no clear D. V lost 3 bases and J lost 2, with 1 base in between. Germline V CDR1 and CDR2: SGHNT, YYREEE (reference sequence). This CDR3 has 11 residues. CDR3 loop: CASSSTDTQYF. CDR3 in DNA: TGTGCCAGCAGCTCCACAGATACGCAGTATTTT. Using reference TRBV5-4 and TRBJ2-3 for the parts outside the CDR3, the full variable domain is ETGVTQSPTHLIKTRGQQVTLRCSSQSGHNTVSWYQQALGQGPQFIFQYYREEENGRGNFPPRFSGLQFPNYSSELNVNALELDDSALYLCASSSTDTQYFGPGTRLTVL.